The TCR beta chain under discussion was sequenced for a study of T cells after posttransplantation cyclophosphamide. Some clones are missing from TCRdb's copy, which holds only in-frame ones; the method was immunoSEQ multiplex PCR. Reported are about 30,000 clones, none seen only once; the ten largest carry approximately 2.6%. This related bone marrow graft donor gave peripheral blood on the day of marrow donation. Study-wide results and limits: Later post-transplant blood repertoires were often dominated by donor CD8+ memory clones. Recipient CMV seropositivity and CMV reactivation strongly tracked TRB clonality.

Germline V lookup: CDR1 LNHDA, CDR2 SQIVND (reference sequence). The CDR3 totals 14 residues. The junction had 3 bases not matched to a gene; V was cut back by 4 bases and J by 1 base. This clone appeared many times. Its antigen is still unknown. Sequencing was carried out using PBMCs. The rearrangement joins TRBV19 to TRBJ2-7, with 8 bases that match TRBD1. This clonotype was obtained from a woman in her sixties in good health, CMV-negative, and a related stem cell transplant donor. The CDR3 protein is CASSRDRRSYEQYF. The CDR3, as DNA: TGTGCCAGTAGTAGGGACAGGAGATCCTACGAGCAGTACTTC. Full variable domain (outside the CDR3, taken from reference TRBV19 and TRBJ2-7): DGGITQSPKYLFRKEGQNVTLSCEQNLNHDAMYWYRQDPGQGLRLIYYSQIVNDFQKGDIAEGYSVSREKKESFPLTVTSAQKNPTAFYLCASSRDRRSYEQYFGPGTRLTVT.